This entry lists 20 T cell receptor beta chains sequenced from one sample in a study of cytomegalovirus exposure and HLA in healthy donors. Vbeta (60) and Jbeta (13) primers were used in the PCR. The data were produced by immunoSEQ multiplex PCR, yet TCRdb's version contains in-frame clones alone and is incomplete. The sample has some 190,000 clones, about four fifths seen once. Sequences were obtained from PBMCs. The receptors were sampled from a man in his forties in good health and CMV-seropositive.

CDR3 residues: CASSQEISREGGERYEQYF. The CDR3, as DNA: TGCGCCAGCAGCCAAGAAATCTCACGAGAAGGGGGAGAGAGGTACGAGCAGTACTTC. V is TRBV4-1 and J is TRBJ2-7; D is perhaps TRBD1 (6 bases). CDR1 MGHRA and CDR2 YSYEKL come from the germline V gene. V lost 0 bases, J lost 4 bases, and 25 bases lay in between. The CDR3 is made up of 19 amino acids.

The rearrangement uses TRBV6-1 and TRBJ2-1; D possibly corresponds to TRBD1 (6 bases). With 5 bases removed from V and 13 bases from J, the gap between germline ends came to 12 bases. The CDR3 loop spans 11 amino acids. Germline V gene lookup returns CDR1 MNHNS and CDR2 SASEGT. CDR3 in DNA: TGTGCCAGCAGTACCGGACAGCTTCAGTTCTTC. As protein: CASSTGQLQFF.

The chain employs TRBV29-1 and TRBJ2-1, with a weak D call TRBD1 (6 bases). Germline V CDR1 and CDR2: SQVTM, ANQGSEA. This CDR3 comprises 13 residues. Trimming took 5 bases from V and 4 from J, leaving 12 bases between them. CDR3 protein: CSVSDSRYNEQFF. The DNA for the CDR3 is TGCAGCGTTTCGGACAGCCGATACAATGAGCAGTTCTTC.

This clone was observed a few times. CDR3 DNA: TGTGCCAGCAGCGTCGGACTAGCGGGGCCCGGGGAGCTGTTTTTT. This gives the protein CASSVGLAGPGELFF. The chain employs TRBV7-8 and TRBJ2-2, with 12 positions matching TRBD2. V was pared by 5 bases and J by 6 bases, with 4 bases of the junction left unmatched. The CDR3 has 15 amino acids. Germline V gene sequence: CDR1 SGHVS, CDR2 FQNEAQ. Using reference TRBV7-8 and TRBJ2-2 for the parts outside the CDR3, the full variable domain is GAGVSQSPRYKVAKRGQDVALRCDPISGHVSLFWYQQALGQGPEFLTYFQNEAQLDKSGLPSDRFFAERPEGSVSTLKIQRTQQEDSAVYLCASSVGLAGPGELFFGEGSRLTVL.

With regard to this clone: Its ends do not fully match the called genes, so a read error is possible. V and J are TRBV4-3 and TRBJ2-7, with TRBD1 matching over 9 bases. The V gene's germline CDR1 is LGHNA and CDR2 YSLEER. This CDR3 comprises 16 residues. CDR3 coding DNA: TGCGTCAGCAGCCAAGATATGGGGACAGGGTCCTACGAGCAGTACTTC. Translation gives CVSSQDMGTGSYEQYF.

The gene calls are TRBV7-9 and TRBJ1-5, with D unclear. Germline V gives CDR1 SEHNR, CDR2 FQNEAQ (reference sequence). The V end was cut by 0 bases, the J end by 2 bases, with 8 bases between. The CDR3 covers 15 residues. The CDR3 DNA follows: TGTGCCAGCAGCTTAGCTGGCGGAGGCAATCAGCCCCAGCATTTT. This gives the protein CASSLAGGGNQPQHF.

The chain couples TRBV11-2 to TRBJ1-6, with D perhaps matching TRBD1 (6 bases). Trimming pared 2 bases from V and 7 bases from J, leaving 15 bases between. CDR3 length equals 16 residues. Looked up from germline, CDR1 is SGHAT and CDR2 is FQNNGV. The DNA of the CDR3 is TGTGCCAGCAGCTTATGGGCAGGGGTGGACAATTCACCCCTCCACTTT. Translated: CASSLWAGVDNSPLHF.

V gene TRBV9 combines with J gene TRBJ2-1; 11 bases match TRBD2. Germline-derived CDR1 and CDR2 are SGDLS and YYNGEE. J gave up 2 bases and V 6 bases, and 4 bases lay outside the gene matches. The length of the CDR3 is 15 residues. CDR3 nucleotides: TGTGCCAGCAATGTACTAGCGGGAGCCTACAATGAGCAGTTCTTC. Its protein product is CASNVLAGAYNEQFF. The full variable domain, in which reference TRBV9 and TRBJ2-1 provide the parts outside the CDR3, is DSGVTQTPKHLITATGQRVTLRCSPRSGDLSVYWYQQSLDQGLQFLIQYYNGEERAKGNILERFSAQQFPDLHSELNLSSLELGDSALYFCASNVLAGAYNEQFFGPGTRLTVL.

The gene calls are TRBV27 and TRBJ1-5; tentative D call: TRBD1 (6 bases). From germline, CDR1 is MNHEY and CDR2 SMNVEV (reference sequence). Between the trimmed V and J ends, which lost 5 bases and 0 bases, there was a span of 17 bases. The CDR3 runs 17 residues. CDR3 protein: CASSPSAGDDSNQPQHF. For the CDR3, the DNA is TGTGCCAGCAGTCCTTCCGCAGGGGACGATAGCAATCAGCCCCAGCATTTT.

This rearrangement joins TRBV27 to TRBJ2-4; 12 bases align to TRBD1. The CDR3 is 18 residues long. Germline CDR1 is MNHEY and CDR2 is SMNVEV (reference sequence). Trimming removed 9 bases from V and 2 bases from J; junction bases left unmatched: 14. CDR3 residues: CARERDRGHYRPKNIQYF. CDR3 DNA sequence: TGTGCCAGAGAAAGGGACAGGGGGCACTATCGGCCCAAAAACATTCAGTACTTC.

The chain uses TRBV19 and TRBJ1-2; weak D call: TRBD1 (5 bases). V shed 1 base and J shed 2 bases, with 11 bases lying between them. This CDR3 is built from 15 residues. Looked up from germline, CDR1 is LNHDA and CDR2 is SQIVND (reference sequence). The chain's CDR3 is CASSIARTPNYGYTF. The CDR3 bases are TGTGCCAGTAGTATAGCCCGGACACCGAACTATGGCTACACCTTC.

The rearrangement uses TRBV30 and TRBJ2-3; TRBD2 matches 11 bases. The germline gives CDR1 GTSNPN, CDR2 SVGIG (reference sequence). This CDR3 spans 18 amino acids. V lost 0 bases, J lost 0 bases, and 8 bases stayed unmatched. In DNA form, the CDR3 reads TGTGCCTGGAGTGTAGGGCTAGCGGGAGGCCCTAGCACAGATACGCAGTATTTT. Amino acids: CAWSVGLAGGPSTDTQYF.

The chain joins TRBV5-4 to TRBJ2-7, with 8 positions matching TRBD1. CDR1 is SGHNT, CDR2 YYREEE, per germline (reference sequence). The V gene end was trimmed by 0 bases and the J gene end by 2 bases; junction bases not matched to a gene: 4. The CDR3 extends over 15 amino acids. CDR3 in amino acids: CASSLAGGQAYEQYF. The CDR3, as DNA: TGTGCCAGCAGCTTGGCAGGGGGCCAGGCCTACGAGCAGTACTTC.

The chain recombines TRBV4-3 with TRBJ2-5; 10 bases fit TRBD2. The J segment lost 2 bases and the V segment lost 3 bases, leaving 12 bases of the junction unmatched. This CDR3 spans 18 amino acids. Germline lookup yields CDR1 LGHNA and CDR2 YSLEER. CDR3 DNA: TGCGCCAGCAGCCATGAAACCGGGACTAGCGCACCACAAGAGACCCAGTACTTC. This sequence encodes CASSHETGTSAPQETQYF.

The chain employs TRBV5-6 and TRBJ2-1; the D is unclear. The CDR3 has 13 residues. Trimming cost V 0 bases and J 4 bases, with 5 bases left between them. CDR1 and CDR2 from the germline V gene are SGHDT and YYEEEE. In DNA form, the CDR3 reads TGTGCCAGCAGCTTGGCTAATTACAATGAGCAGTTCTTC. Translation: CASSLANYNEQFF.

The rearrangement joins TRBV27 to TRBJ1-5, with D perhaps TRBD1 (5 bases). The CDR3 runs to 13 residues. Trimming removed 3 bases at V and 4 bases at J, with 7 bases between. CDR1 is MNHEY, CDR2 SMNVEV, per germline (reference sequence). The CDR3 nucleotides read TGTGCCAGCAGTTTTGGGGGGAATCAGCCCCAGCATTTT. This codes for CASSFGGNQPQHF.

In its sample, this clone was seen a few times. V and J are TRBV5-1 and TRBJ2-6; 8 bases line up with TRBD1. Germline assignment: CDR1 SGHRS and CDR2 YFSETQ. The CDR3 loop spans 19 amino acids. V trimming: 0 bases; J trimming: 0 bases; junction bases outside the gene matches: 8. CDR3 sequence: CASSLDVRDRYSGANVLTF. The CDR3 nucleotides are TGCGCCAGCAGCTTGGACGTCCGGGACAGGTACTCTGGGGCCAACGTCCTGACTTTC.

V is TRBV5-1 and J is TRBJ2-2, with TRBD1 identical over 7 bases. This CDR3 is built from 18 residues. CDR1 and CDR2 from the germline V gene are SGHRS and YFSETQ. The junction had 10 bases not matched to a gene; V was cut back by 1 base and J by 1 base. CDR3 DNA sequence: TGCGCCAGCAGCTTGTTAATCCCGACAGGGTTGAACACCGGGGAGCTGTTTTTT. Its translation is CASSLLIPTGLNTGELFF.

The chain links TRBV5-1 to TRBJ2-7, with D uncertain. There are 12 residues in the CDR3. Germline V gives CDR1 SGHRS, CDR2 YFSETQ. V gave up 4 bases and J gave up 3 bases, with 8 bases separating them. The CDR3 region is CASSATFYEQYF. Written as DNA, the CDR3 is TGCGCCAGCAGCGCAACTTTCTACGAGCAGTACTTC.

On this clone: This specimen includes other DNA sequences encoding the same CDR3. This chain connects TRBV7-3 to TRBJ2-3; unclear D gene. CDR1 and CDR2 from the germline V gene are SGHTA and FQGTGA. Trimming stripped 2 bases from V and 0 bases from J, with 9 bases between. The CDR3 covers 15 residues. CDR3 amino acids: CASSLLAASTDTQYF. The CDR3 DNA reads TGTGCCAGCAGCTTACTGGCGGCTAGCACAGATACGCAGTATTTT. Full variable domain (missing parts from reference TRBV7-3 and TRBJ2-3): GAGVSQTPSNKVTEKGKYVELRCDPISGHTALYWYRQSLGQGPEFLIYFQGTGAADDSGLPNDRFFAVRPEGSVSTLKIQRTERGDSAVYLCASSLLAASTDTQYFGPGTRLTVL.